The next 24 T cell receptor beta chains were all read from a single sample in a study of vaccination effects on CD4 cells after COVID-19. Within the ViraFEST assay, antigen-specific CD4+ T cells underwent expansion with viral peptide pools prior to sequencing. CD4+ T cell isolation took place after 10 days of culture. Subjects were given two BNT162b2 or mRNA-1273 vaccine doses. For these TCRs, the target antigens are not known. Here immunoSEQ multiplex PCR was the method, and the copy in TCRdb shows in-frame clones only, minus some. The sample yields 70,000 to 95,000 clones, around 74% seen once. Sequencing used CD4+ T cells from PBMCs cultured with HCoV-OC43 spike peptides, obtained after COVID-19 vaccination. Subset here: HCoV-OC43 spike overlapping peptide pool stimulation. Every receptor here comes from a human donor who received a COVID-19 vaccine.

The chain joins TRBV7-2 to TRBJ1-4; TRBD1 matches at 7 bases. This CDR3 comprises 15 residues. V was pared by 4 bases and J by 5 bases, with 7 bases of the junction left unmatched. The germline V gene encodes CDR1 SGHTA and CDR2 FQGNSA. The CDR3, as DNA: TGTGCCAGCAGCTGGCGGACAGGCTCCAATGAAAAACTGTTTTTT. Protein product: CASSWRTGSNEKLFF.

The chain links TRBV6-4 to TRBJ1-2; 7 bases are a match to TRBD1. V trimming: 5 bases; J trimming: 7 bases; junction bases outside the gene matches: 4. The CDR3 runs to 12 residues. CDR1 is MRHNA and CDR2 is SNTAGT in the germline V gene. This CDR3 is CASSNDRVGYTF. Here the CDR3 DNA reads TGTGCCAGCAGTAACGACAGGGTTGGCTACACCTTC.

The sample holds one count of this clone. The CDR3 region is CSVGDRGPSNEKLFF. The CDR3 DNA follows: TGCAGCGTCGGGGACAGGGGGCCCTCTAATGAAAAACTGTTTTTT. The chain employs TRBV29-1 and TRBJ1-4; 12 nucleotides match TRBD1. In germline, CDR1 is SQVTM, CDR2 ANQGSEA. CDR3 size: 15 residues. J was trimmed by 3 bases and V by 6 bases; bases with no gene match: 5.

The chain recombines TRBV6-6 with TRBJ2-5; TRBD1 aligns across 9 bases. CDR1 is MNHNY, CDR2 SVGAGI, per germline (reference sequence). The CDR3 has 14 residues. The V segment lost 6 bases and the J segment 4 bases; nucleotides outside the gene matches: 6. CDR3 DNA: TGTGCCAGCAGCCCCGGACAGGGGAGAGAGACCCAGTACTTC. Protein product: CASSPGQGRETQYF.

This clone has a single count. The chain joins TRBV19 to TRBJ1-1; D not resolved. Trimming took 9 bases from V and 5 from J, leaving 16 bases between them. Germline loops: CDR1 LNHDA, CDR2 SQIVND (reference sequence). This CDR3 has 13 residues. This chain's CDR3 is CASQTLGRTEAFF. Written as DNA, the CDR3 is TGTGCCAGCCAGACCCTTGGGAGGACTGAAGCTTTCTTT.

The chain employs TRBV6-4 and TRBJ2-1, with TRBD2 identical over 12 bases. The CDR3 sequence is 16 residues long. The germline gives CDR1 MRHNA, CDR2 SNTAGT. V lost 4 bases to trimming and J lost 7 bases; unmatched junction nucleotides: 8. The CDR3 DNA reads as TGTGCCAGCAGTGCCGAACTAGCGGGGGGCGGGAATGAGCAGTTCTTC. It encodes CASSAELAGGGNEQFF.

This clone was seen a few times. V and J are TRBV5-4 and TRBJ1-1; 8 bases match TRBD1. After removal of 5 bases from V and 7 bases from J, the junction contained 10 bases not matched to a gene. CDR1 and CDR2 (germline): SGHNT, YYREEE (reference sequence). The CDR3 sequence is 14 residues long. CDR3 residues: CASRPDRAFGEAFF. CDR3 DNA: TGTGCCAGCAGACCGGACAGGGCGTTTGGTGAAGCTTTCTTT.

The rearrangement uses TRBV28 and TRBJ1-1; D is undetermined. The CDR3 sequence is 14 residues long. Germline V gene data show CDR1 as MDHEN and CDR2 as SYDVKM. Trimming took 4 bases from V and 0 from J, leaving 9 bases between them. CDR3 coding DNA: TGTGCCAGCAGTTCGGACGGAATGAACACTGAAGCTTTCTTT. Translating gives CASSSDGMNTEAFF.

The table lists this clone with a few counts. The chain employs TRBV5-4 and TRBJ1-3, with D possibly being TRBD1 (5 bases). Deletions cut 2 bases from V and 4 bases from J, with 10 bases between. CDR1 and CDR2 from the germline V gene are SGHNT and YYREEE (reference sequence). This CDR3 is built from 14 residues. CDR3 nucleotides: TGTGCCAGCAGCTTTGGGGCGGCCGGAAACACCATATATTTT. Translation gives CASSFGAAGNTIYF.

The chain couples TRBV6-5 to TRBJ1-1, with 7 bases matching TRBD1. Germline loops: CDR1 MNHEY, CDR2 SVGAGI. With 5 bases clipped from V and 2 bases from J, the junction kept 5 bases outside the gene matches. The CDR3 runs to 14 residues. The CDR3 nucleotides read TGTGCCAGCAGTATAAGGGGGCCTAACACTGAAGCTTTCTTT. This codes for CASSIRGPNTEAFF.

V is TRBV12-3 or TRBV12-4 and J is TRBJ2-7; D assignment may be TRBD1 or TRBD2 (5 bases each). This CDR3 contains 13 residues. V lost 4 bases, J lost 7 bases, and 14 bases lay in between. The CDR3, as DNA: TGTGCCAGCAGTTCAACAAACAGGAGGGAGCAGTACGTC. Translating it yields CASSSTNRREQYV.

The chain's CDR3 is CSASSGGGYGYTF. The CDR3 region has the DNA TGCAGTGCTAGTTCAGGGGGAGGCTATGGCTACACCTTC. This chain uses TRBV20-1 with TRBJ1-2, with 7 bases fitting TRBD1. This CDR3 has 13 residues. Germline values: CDR1 DFQATT, CDR2 SNEGSKA (reference sequence). V shed 3 bases and J 4 bases; nucleotides not matched to a gene: 5.

DNA for the CDR3: TGTGCCAGCAGACCCGGGGGACAGGGTTTTGGAGATACGCAGTATTTT. Protein sequence: CASRPGGQGFGDTQYF. The gene calls are TRBV9 and TRBJ2-3, with 9 bases aligning to TRBD1. J gave up 5 bases and V 5 bases, and 12 bases lay outside the gene matches. Germline CDR1 is SGDLS and CDR2 is YYNGEE. The CDR3 is 16 amino acids.

The gene calls are TRBV3-1 (or the pseudogene TRBV3-2) and TRBJ1-5; D is ambiguous. Germline CDR1 is LGHDT and CDR2 is YNNKEL (reference sequence). The V end was cut by 2 bases, the J end by 4 bases, with 6 bases between. This CDR3 comprises 13 residues. The CDR3 nucleotides are TGTGCCAGCAGCCAATTACCAAATCAGCCCCAGCATTTT. As protein: CASSQLPNQPQHF.

V and J are TRBV7-2 and TRBJ2-3; the D gene is possibly TRBD1 (6 bases). The V end was cut by 5 bases, the J end by 4 bases, with 13 bases between. Germline CDR1 is SGHTA and CDR2 is FQGNSA. The CDR3 covers 14 residues. The CDR3 spells CASSPTGGADTQYF. The CDR3 coding sequence is TGTGCCAGCAGCCCAACTGGGGGCGCAGATACGCAGTATTTT.

This clone was observed a few times. This chain uses TRBV4-1 with TRBJ2-7; TRBD2 matches 8 bases. J gave up 3 bases and V 4 bases, and 8 bases lay outside the gene matches. Germline V gene data show CDR1 as MGHRA and CDR2 as YSYEKL. CDR3 length equals 15 residues. The DNA of the CDR3 is TGCGCCAGCAGCCTTGGGGCGGGGGGACTCTACGAGCAGTACGTC. Encoded protein: CASSLGAGGLYEQYV.

The chain joins TRBV6-5 to TRBJ1-5; D remains ambiguous. V was pared by 6 bases and J by 0 bases, with 12 bases between. This CDR3 is built from 15 residues. Germline CDR1 is MNHEY and CDR2 is SVGAGI. CDR3 sequence reads: CASSPGLDSNQPQHF. The CDR3 DNA sequence: TGTGCCAGCAGCCCCGGGCTGGATAGCAATCAGCCCCAGCATTTT.

V usage is TRBV5-1 and J usage is TRBJ1-3; D is perhaps TRBD1 (6 bases). Germline V gives CDR1 SGHRS, CDR2 YFSETQ. Between the trimmed V and J ends, which lost 0 bases and 2 bases, there was a span of 6 bases. The CDR3 totals 14 residues. The CDR3 DNA follows: TGCGCCAGCAGCTTGGGGACAGCTGGAAACACCATATATTTT. This encodes CASSLGTAGNTIYF.

This clone showed up just a few times. The chain joins TRBV7-9 to TRBJ2-1; unclear D gene. This CDR3 has 8 residues. V was trimmed by 1 base and J by 15 bases, leaving 1 base between them. Germline assignment: CDR1 SEHNR and CDR2 FQNEAQ (reference sequence). CDR3 nucleotide sequence: TGTGCCAGCAGCTTAGGGTTCTTC. Its translation: CASSLGFF.

The chain combines TRBV7-2 with TRBJ1-2; D is unclear. The germline V and J ends were trimmed by 1 base and 4 bases, with 13 bases remaining between them. The CDR3 consists of 15 residues. Germline V gene sequence: CDR1 SGHTA, CDR2 FQGNSA. CDR3 loop: CASSLVAGEGYGYTF. The CDR3 bases are TGTGCCAGCAGCTTAGTGGCTGGGGAGGGCTATGGCTACACCTTC.

This chain links TRBV5-6 with TRBJ2-7; TRBD1 agrees at 7 bases. V gave up 4 bases and J gave up 2 bases; unmatched junction bases: 12. Germline CDR1 SGHDT, CDR2 YYEEEE. This CDR3 region has 16 residues. CDR3 nucleotide sequence: TGTGCCAGCAGCGGGGGACAGCGGATTGTCCCCTACGAGCAGTACGTC. Protein sequence: CASSGGQRIVPYEQYV.

This clone has only a few counts. The rearrangement uses TRBV7-2 and TRBJ2-1; 14 positions match TRBD2. Germline assignment: CDR1 SGHTA and CDR2 FQGNSA. V lost 5 bases and J lost 0; bases outside the gene matches: 9. The length of the CDR3 is 19 residues. The CDR3 protein is CASSTRTSGGRTSYNEQFF. CDR3 DNA: TGTGCCAGCAGCACGCGGACTAGCGGGGGGCGAACCTCCTACAATGAGCAGTTCTTC.

The rearrangement links TRBV5-1 to TRBJ2-3; D may match TRBD1 or TRBD2 (5 bases each). The CDR3 is made up of 14 amino acids. The ends were cut back, 0 bases at V and 2 bases at J, with 7 bases in the middle. Germline V gives CDR1 SGHRS, CDR2 YFSETQ. CDR3 sequence: CASSLEGPTDTQYF. CDR3 DNA sequence: TGCGCCAGCAGCTTGGAGGGACCCACAGATACGCAGTATTTT.

This clone has a single count. The gene calls are TRBV25-1 and TRBJ2-5; TRBD2 matches at 7 bases. Germline-derived CDR1 and CDR2 are MGHDK and SYGVNS. The CDR3 length is 15 residues. V lost 4 bases to trimming and J lost 4 bases; unmatched junction nucleotides: 9. For the CDR3, the DNA is TGTGCCAGCAGTGCCCGGACTAGTTCGCGAGAGACCCAGTACTTC. Its translation is CASSARTSSRETQYF.